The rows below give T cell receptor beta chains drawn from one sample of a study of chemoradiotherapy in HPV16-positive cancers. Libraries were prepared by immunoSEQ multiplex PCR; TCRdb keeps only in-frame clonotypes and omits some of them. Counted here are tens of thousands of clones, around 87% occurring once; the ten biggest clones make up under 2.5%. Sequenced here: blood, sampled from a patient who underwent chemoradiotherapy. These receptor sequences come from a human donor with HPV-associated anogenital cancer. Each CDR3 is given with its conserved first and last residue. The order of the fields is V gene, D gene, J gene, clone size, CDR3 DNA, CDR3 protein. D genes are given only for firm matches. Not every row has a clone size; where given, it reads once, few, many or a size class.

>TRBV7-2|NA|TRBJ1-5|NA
TGTGCCAGCAGCTTAGCCCTCGATCAGCCCCAGCATTTT
CASSLALDQPQHF
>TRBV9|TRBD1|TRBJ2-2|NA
TGTGCCAGCAGCCCACTCTGGACAGGGGAGAACACCGGGGAGCTGTTTTTT
CASSPLWTGENTGELFF
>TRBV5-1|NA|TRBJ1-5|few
TGCGCCAGCAGCTTGGGGGAGTTTGAGAATCAGCCCCAGCATTTT
CASSLGEFENQPQHF
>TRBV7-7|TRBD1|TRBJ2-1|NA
TGTGCCAGCAGCTTTACAGGGGACAATGAGCAGTTCTTC
CASSFTGDNEQFF
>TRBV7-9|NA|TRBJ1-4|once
TGTGCCAGCAGCTCGCCCATTCGTCCGGACAGCATAAATGAAAAACTGTTTTTT
CASSSPIRPDSINEKLFF
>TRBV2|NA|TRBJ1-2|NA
TGTGCCAGCAGGGCCTCGAGCTCGAGGGAGGGCTACACCTTC
CASRASSSREGYTF
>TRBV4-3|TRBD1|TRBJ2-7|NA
TGCGCCAGCAGCCCATCTTGGGGGACAGAATACGAGCAGTACTTC
CASSPSWGTEYEQYF
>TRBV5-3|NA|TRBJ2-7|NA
TGTGCCAGAAGCAGGGATCCTGGACAGCCCCAGACCTACGAGCAGTACTTC
CARSRDPGQPQTYEQYF
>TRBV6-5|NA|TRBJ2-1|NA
TGTGCCAGCGGGGTAGAGCAGTTCTTC
CASGVEQFF
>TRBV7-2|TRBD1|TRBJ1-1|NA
TGTGCCAGCAGCCCCACAGGGGTAGACACTGAAGCTTTCTTT
CASSPTGVDTEAFF
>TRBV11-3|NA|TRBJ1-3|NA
TGTGCCAGCAGCGTGACCTCTGGAAACACCATATATTTT
CASSVTSGNTIYF
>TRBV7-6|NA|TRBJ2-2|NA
TGTGCCAGCAGCCTAGACAATCGGAACACCGGGGAGCTGTTTTTT
CASSLDNRNTGELFF
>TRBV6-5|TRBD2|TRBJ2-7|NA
TGTGCCAGCAGTTATGGGACTAGCTCGGGGGAGCAGTACTTC
CASSYGTSSGEQYF
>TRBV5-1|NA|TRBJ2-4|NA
TGCGCCAGCAGCTCACTGGAAACCCCCATTCAGTACTTC
CASSSLETPIQYF
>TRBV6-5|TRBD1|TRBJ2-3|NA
TGTGCCAGCAGTTGGGGACAGGGTAACACAGATACGCAGTATTTT
CASSWGQGNTDTQYF